Following are 28 T cell receptor beta chains from one sample sequenced in a study of control samples from healthy donors and cancer patients. Here immunoSEQ multiplex PCR was the method, and the copy in TCRdb shows in-frame clones only, minus some. The sample holds approximately 60,000 clones, about nine tenths seen once. Material: PBMCs. These receptors were collected from a woman aged 45-65 years with colorectal cancer.

The V and J genes are TRBV6-5 and TRBJ1-4; D is uncertain. The CDR3 runs 14 residues. Germline assignment: CDR1 MNHEY and CDR2 SVGAGI. V was clipped by 3 bases and J by 8 bases, with 13 bases between them. Here the CDR3 DNA reads TGTGCCAGCAGTTATGGGTTGGGCGGCGAAAAACTGTTTTTT. Translating it yields CASSYGLGGEKLFF.

The rearrangement uses TRBV18 and TRBJ1-5; no definite D call. Looked up from germline, CDR1 is KGHSH and CDR2 is LQKENI. Trimming stripped 6 bases from V and 3 bases from J, with 12 bases between. This CDR3 has 14 amino acids. In DNA form, the CDR3 reads TGTGCCAGCTCGAAGGACGGAGACAATCAGCCCCAGCATTTT. Its translation is CASSKDGDNQPQHF.

This sequence joins TRBV29-1 and TRBJ1-1; the D is unclear. The germline V and J ends were trimmed by 0 bases and 1 base, with 6 bases remaining between them. CDR3 length: 13 residues. Germline V lookup: CDR1 SQVTM, CDR2 ANQGSEA. The CDR3 DNA sequence: TGCAGCGTTGAAGATCCCGAGAACACTGAAGCTTTCTTT. Translating gives CSVEDPENTEAFF.

The V and J genes are TRBV11-2 and TRBJ2-1; 10 nucleotides line up with TRBD2. This CDR3 contains 14 residues. Germline CDR1 SGHAT, CDR2 FQNNGV. The junction had 5 bases not matched to a gene; V was cut back by 6 bases and J by 6 bases. The CDR3 loop is CASRPLAGANEQFF. The CDR3, as DNA: TGTGCCAGCAGGCCTCTAGCGGGAGCCAATGAGCAGTTCTTC. The variable domain in full, with the rest retrieved from reference TRBV11-2 and TRBJ2-1, is EAGVAQSPRYKIIEKRQSVAFWCNPISGHATLYWYQQILGQGPKLLIQFQNNGVVDDSQLPKDRFSAERLKGVDSTLKIQPAKLEDSAVYLCASRPLAGANEQFFGPGTRLTVL.

J is TRBJ2-5 and V is TRBV7-2, with D unclear. This CDR3 comprises 13 residues. The V and J ends lost 7 bases and 5 bases respectively, with 14 bases between them. CDR1 and CDR2 (germline): SGHTA, FQGNSA. The CDR3 here is CASTYVGSETQYF. The CDR3 nucleotides are TGTGCCAGCACCTACGTGGGGTCGGAGACCCAGTACTTC.

The chain couples TRBV15 to TRBJ1-5, with D tentatively TRBD1 (6 bases). V was shortened by 9 bases and J by 2 bases, with 11 bases between the two germline ends. Germline CDR1 is LNHNV and CDR2 is YYDKDF (reference sequence). CDR3 length equals 13 residues. CDR3 amino acids: CATGGRGNQPQHF. CDR3 DNA sequence: TGTGCCACAGGGGGAAGGGGCAATCAGCCCCAGCATTTT.

V is TRBV2 and J is TRBJ1-5, with 8 bases aligning to TRBD1. CDR3 length: 13 amino acids. The germline CDR1 and CDR2 sequences are SNHLY and FYNNEI. Trimming removed 6 bases from V and 5 bases from J; junction bases left unmatched: 3. The CDR3 nucleotides read TGTGCCAGCAGAGACAGGGGTGATCAGCCCCAGCATTTT. Its translation is CASRDRGDQPQHF. The full variable domain, with the rest looked up from reference TRBV2 and TRBJ1-5, is EPEVTQTPSHQVTQMGQEVILRCVPISNHLYFYWYRQILGQKVEFLVSFYNNEISEKSEIFDDQFSVERPDGSNFTLKIRSTKLEDSAMYFCASRDRGDQPQHFGDGTRLSIL.

This chain connects TRBV10-3 to TRBJ2-3, with 11 bases that match TRBD1. Germline CDR1 and CDR2: ENHRY and SYGVKD. This CDR3 has 16 residues. Trimming at V came to 4 bases and at J to 4 bases, leaving 7 bases not matched to a gene. CDR3 region: CAISVSDRGRPDTQYF. DNA for the CDR3: TGTGCCATCAGTGTTTCGGACAGGGGGCGCCCAGATACGCAGTATTTT.

This clone showed up just a few times. V gene TRBV10-1 combines with J gene TRBJ2-1; TRBD2 matches at 11 bases. The length of the CDR3 is 16 residues. V lost 4 bases and J lost 4; bases outside the gene matches: 6. Germline-derived CDR1 and CDR2 are WNHNN and SYGVQD (reference sequence). The CDR3 protein is CASSAVASGRYNEQFF. CDR3 in DNA: TGCGCCAGCAGTGCCGTGGCTAGCGGGAGGTACAATGAGCAGTTCTTC.

J is TRBJ2-2 and V is TRBV2; 10 nucleotides align to TRBD2. Germline CDR1 SNHLY, CDR2 FYNNEI. The CDR3 is made up of 14 amino acids. V lost 6 bases to trimming and J lost 5 bases; unmatched junction nucleotides: 3. The CDR3 protein is CASRAGGWTGELFF. In DNA, the CDR3 is TGTGCCAGCAGAGCGGGGGGGTGGACCGGGGAGCTGTTTTTT.

In this sample, this clone turned up once. J is TRBJ1-2 and V is TRBV27, with D unresolved. This CDR3 region has 13 residues. Trimming removed 6 bases at V and 5 bases at J, with 13 bases between. Germline V lookup: CDR1 MNHEY, CDR2 SMNVEV (reference sequence). The CDR3 sequence: CASSLTPGYGYTF. The DNA of the CDR3 is TGTGCCAGCAGCCTAACCCCGGGATATGGCTACACCTTC.

Notes on this clone: One junction end does not reproduce the germline sequence, and a read error may be involved. This chain links TRBV6-5 with TRBJ2-1; D gene unclear. Germline CDR1 is MNHEY and CDR2 is SVGAGI. The CDR3 consists of 15 residues. This CDR3 reads CASRVGYRSYNGQFF. In DNA form, the CDR3 reads TGTGCCAGCAGGGTGGGATACCGCTCCTACAATGGGCAGTTCTTC.

This chain links TRBV19 with TRBJ1-2; the D gene is possibly TRBD1 (6 bases). Trimming cost V 4 bases and J 4 bases, with 10 bases left between them. The CDR3 totals 13 residues. Germline values: CDR1 LNHDA, CDR2 SQIVND (reference sequence). CDR3 nucleotides: TGTGCCAGTAGTAGTACAGGGACCTATGGCTACACCTTC. This encodes CASSSTGTYGYTF.

The chain carries TRBV5-1 and TRBJ1-4, with 8 positions matching TRBD1. Germline loops: CDR1 SGHRS, CDR2 YFSETQ. V lost 0 bases and J lost 6; bases outside the gene matches: 4. The CDR3 runs to 15 residues. The CDR3 protein is CASSLDRGVDEKLFF. In DNA, the CDR3 is TGCGCCAGCAGCTTGGACAGGGGGGTGGATGAAAAACTGTTTTTT.

This sequence joins TRBV5-1 and TRBJ2-7; 11 bases align to TRBD1. Germline assignment: CDR1 SGHRS and CDR2 YFSETQ. Germline trimming cut 3 bases from V and 2 bases from J; bases unmatched to any gene: 4. The CDR3 totals 15 residues. CDR3 region: CASSSGQGAAYEQYF. The DNA for the CDR3 is TGCGCCAGCAGCTCAGGACAGGGGGCCGCCTACGAGCAGTACTTC.

The chain combines TRBV7-2 with TRBJ1-6, with a tentative D call TRBD1 (6 bases). With 8 bases removed from V and 6 bases from J, the gap between germline ends came to 17 bases. The CDR3 loop spans 15 amino acids. Germline CDR1 reads SGHTA; CDR2 reads FQGNSA. The CDR3 DNA reads as TGTGCCAGCCATAAGGGGGGGCAGTTTAATTCACCCCTCCACTTT. Residues: CASHKGGQFNSPLHF.

J is TRBJ2-2 and V is TRBV3-1 (or the pseudogene TRBV3-2); D is uncertain. Trimming shortened V by 7 bases and J by 2 bases, and 14 bases separated the two germline ends. CDR3 length: 15 amino acids. The V gene's germline CDR1 is LGHDT and CDR2 YNNKEL (reference sequence). CDR3: CASTPDAPNTGELFF. DNA for the CDR3: TGTGCCAGCACTCCCGACGCCCCTAACACCGGGGAGCTGTTTTTT.

This clone has just one count. V gene TRBV2 combines with J gene TRBJ2-5; 9 nucleotides line up with TRBD2. J was trimmed by 6 bases and V by 8 bases; bases with no gene match: 7. CDR1 and CDR2 from the germline V gene are SNHLY and FYNNEI. This CDR3 comprises 13 residues. CDR3 coding DNA: TGTGCCAGCTTTGCGGGGGGGCCGAAGACCCAGTACTTC. Residues: CASFAGGPKTQYF.

The chain links TRBV10-3 to TRBJ2-5, with TRBD2 matching over 10 bases. CDR1 is ENHRY, CDR2 SYGVKD, per germline. V lost 3 bases to trimming and J lost 1 base; unmatched junction nucleotides: 2. CDR3 length: 15 residues. DNA for the CDR3: TGTGCCATCAGTGAAGTAGCGGGGGGCCAAGAGACCCAGTACTTC. Translated: CAISEVAGGQETQYF.

V and J are TRBV19 and TRBJ1-4, with a weak D call TRBD1 (5 bases). The V and J ends lost 7 bases and 0 bases respectively, with 21 bases between them. Germline V lookup: CDR1 LNHDA, CDR2 SQIVND (reference sequence). This CDR3 spans 18 amino acids. The CDR3 DNA is TGTGCCAGTACCCTGACCCGGCAGGGAAGATCAACTAATGAAAAACTGTTTTTT. Translated: CASTLTRQGRSTNEKLFF.

The CDR3 nucleotides are TGTGCCAGCAGCTTTTCCGGGGGCGGGGACAATCAGCCCCAGCATTTT. Translating gives CASSFSGGGDNQPQHF. J is TRBJ1-5 and V is TRBV5-6; D is perhaps TRBD1 (6 bases). The ends were cut back, 2 bases at V and 3 bases at J, with 15 bases in the middle. The germline V gene has CDR1 SGHDT and CDR2 YYEEEE. This CDR3 is built from 16 residues.

The chain joins TRBV9 to TRBJ2-7, with D perhaps matching TRBD2 (5 bases). This CDR3 contains 14 residues. The V gene lost 3 bases and the J gene lost 3 bases, with 13 bases spanning the gap. The germline gives CDR1 SGDLS, CDR2 YYNGEE. The CDR3, as DNA: TGTGCCAGCAGCGCCGCCGGGAACAACTACGAGCAGTACTTC. This encodes CASSAAGNNYEQYF.

The rearrangement joins TRBV29-1 to TRBJ2-3; D is ambiguous. The CDR3 runs 15 residues. Trimming stripped 6 bases from V and 0 bases from J, with 16 bases between. The germline CDR1 and CDR2 sequences are SQVTM and ANQGSEA. In nucleotides, the CDR3 is TGCAGCGTCCTACCCTATCGAGCTAGCACAGATACGCAGTATTTT. This translates into CSVLPYRASTDTQYF.

The CDR3 is CSASGLDSDYGYTF. The CDR3 DNA reads TGCAGTGCTAGTGGCCTCGACAGTGACTATGGCTACACCTTC. V is TRBV20-1 and J is TRBJ1-2; TRBD1 might be the D (5 bases). This CDR3 contains 14 residues. Looked up from germline, CDR1 is DFQATT and CDR2 is SNEGSKA (reference sequence). V was clipped by 3 bases and J by 3 bases, with 14 bases between them.

This clone was seen once. V gene TRBV6-2 or TRBV6-3 combines with J gene TRBJ1-4; D gene ambiguous. The V end lost 2 bases, the J end lost 5 bases, and 9 bases lay between the germline ends. Germline V gene data show CDR1 as MNHEY and CDR2 as SVGEGT. The CDR3 spans 14 residues. CDR3 DNA sequence: TGTGCCAGCAGTTACGAAGGGCGGAATGAAAAACTGTTTTTT. Translating gives CASSYEGRNEKLFF.

The gene calls are TRBV5-1 and TRBJ2-1, with 9 bases lining up with TRBD1. Losses at the gene ends were 2 bases for V and 5 bases for J; bases not matched to a gene: 8. CDR1 SGHRS and CDR2 YFSETQ come from the germline V gene. The CDR3 has 16 amino acids. The CDR3 bases are TGCGCCAGCAGCTTCCCTGACAGGGGGAATAACAATGAGCAGTTCTTC. Translation: CASSFPDRGNNNEQFF.

In DNA form, the CDR3 reads TGTGCCAGCAGCCAAGTCGGGGGGGTAGGGGAGACCCAGTACTTC. It yields the protein CASSQVGGVGETQYF. The chain joins TRBV3-1 (or the pseudogene TRBV3-2) to TRBJ2-5, with TRBD2 matching over 8 bases. Germline V lookup: CDR1 LGHDT, CDR2 YNNKEL (reference sequence). V was pared by 1 base and J by 5 bases, with 6 bases of the junction left unmatched. The CDR3 contains 15 residues.

CDR3 coding DNA: TGTGCCACCGCCCCCGGACCGAACTACGAGCAGTACTTC. Translating gives CATAPGPNYEQYF. V is TRBV6-5 and J is TRBJ2-7; D remains unclear. The V end lost 10 bases, the J end lost 3 bases, and 16 bases lay between the germline ends. Germline-derived CDR1 and CDR2 are MNHEY and SVGAGI. The CDR3 sequence is 13 residues long.